The 16 T cell receptor beta chains below were found in one sample sequenced in a study of blood T cell repertoires in COVID-19. Sequencing was performed with immunoSEQ multiplex PCR; in TCRdb, only in-frame clones are kept and a portion is missing. The repertoire holds 190,000 or so clones, with about 83% as singletons. Sequencing was carried out using peripheral blood. The receptors here all came from a man aged 45-65 years with active or convalescent COVID-19.

The sample holds a few counts of this clone. The rearrangement links TRBV5-4 to TRBJ2-3; 7 positions agree with TRBD1. The trim removed 9 bases at V and 5 bases at J, leaving 15 bases unmatched. The CDR3 extends over 15 amino acids. Per the germline V gene, CDR1 is SGHNT and CDR2 is YYREEE (reference sequence). CDR3 residues: CAINGRDRAQDTQYF. The CDR3 bases are TGTGCCATTAACGGCCGGGACAGAGCGCAAGATACGCAGTATTTT.

The chain couples TRBV10-2 to TRBJ2-7; 8 bases match TRBD2. The CDR3 totals 15 residues. Germline V gene sequence: CDR1 WSHSY, CDR2 SAAADI. J was trimmed by 5 bases and V by 3 bases; bases with no gene match: 9. DNA of the CDR3: TGCGCCAGCAGTGAAAGGAAAGCGGGAGTCGACGAGCAGTACTTC. This gives the protein CASSERKAGVDEQYF.

The V gene is TRBV7-3, the J gene TRBJ2-3; 12 bases fit TRBD2. Per the germline V gene, CDR1 is SGHTA and CDR2 is FQGTGA. The length of the CDR3 is 16 residues. DNA for the CDR3: TGTGCAACCCTAGCGGGAGGGCCGATGAGCACAGATACGCAGTATTTT. This codes for CATLAGGPMSTDTQYF. The full variable domain, with the rest looked up from reference TRBV7-3 and TRBJ2-3, is GAGVSQTPSNKVTEKGKYVELRCDPISGHTALYWYRQSLGQGPEFLIYFQGTGAADDSGLPNDRFFAVRPEGSVSTLKIQRTERGDSAVYLCATLAGGPMSTDTQYFGPGTRLTVL.

This chain uses TRBV30 with TRBJ1-4; D remains ambiguous. Germline V gene lookup returns CDR1 GTSNPN and CDR2 SVGIG (reference sequence). CDR3 length equals 15 residues. Trimming took off 1 base at V and 5 bases at J, with 14 bases between the two ends. This chain's CDR3 is CAWSGARSGNEKLFF. In DNA form, the CDR3 reads TGTGCCTGGAGTGGGGCTCGGTCGGGGAATGAAAAACTGTTTTTT.

The chain links TRBV10-2 to TRBJ1-2; 9 positions agree with TRBD1. CDR1 is WSHSY and CDR2 is SAAADI in the germline V gene. The CDR3 contains 13 residues. Trimming cost V 5 bases and J 7 bases; bases outside gene matches: 5. CDR3 bases: TGCGCCAGCAGTCCGGGACAGGGCGGTGGCTACACCTTC. It is translated as CASSPGQGGGYTF.

The chain has TRBV5-4 and TRBJ1-6, with 8 bases matching TRBD1. The V segment lost 4 bases and the J segment 7 bases; nucleotides outside the gene matches: 13. This CDR3 is built from 17 residues. CDR1 SGHNT and CDR2 YYREEE come from the germline V gene (reference sequence). The CDR3 region has the DNA TGTGCCAGCAGCCTAGGACAGGGAGGGGGGTCAAATTCACCCCTCCACTTT. Translating it yields CASSLGQGGGSNSPLHF.

The rearrangement uses TRBV7-3 and TRBJ2-7; 8 bases align to TRBD1. The CDR3 has 15 residues. The V segment lost 5 bases and the J segment 2 bases; nucleotides outside the gene matches: 8. In germline, CDR1 is SGHTA, CDR2 FQGTGA. CDR3 nucleotide sequence: TGTGCCAGCAGCGAATCAGGGGGCAGGCCCTACGAGCAGTACTTC. Encoded protein: CASSESGGRPYEQYF.

The chain employs TRBV29-1 and TRBJ1-2, with D possibly matching TRBD1 (5 bases). Germline loops: CDR1 SQVTM, CDR2 ANQGSEA. V lost 5 bases, J lost 2 bases, and 15 bases lay in between. The CDR3 extends over 14 amino acids. In nucleotides, the CDR3 is TGCAGCGTTAGTATACGCACAGGAAACTATGGCTACACCTTC. Its protein product is CSVSIRTGNYGYTF.

The chain couples TRBV24-1 to TRBJ2-3; TRBD2 matches at 14 bases. J was trimmed by 4 bases and V by 5 bases; bases with no gene match: 7. The CDR3 is made up of 17 amino acids. The germline V gene encodes CDR1 KGHDR and CDR2 SFDVKD. The CDR3 sequence: CATSALGTSGRADTQYF. In DNA form, the CDR3 reads TGTGCCACCAGTGCTTTAGGGACTAGCGGGAGAGCAGATACGCAGTATTTT.

The chain employs TRBV9 and TRBJ1-2; D perhaps matches TRBD1 (6 bases). This CDR3 is built from 14 residues. CDR1 is SGDLS and CDR2 is YYNGEE in the germline V gene. With 4 bases removed from V and 6 bases from J, the gap between germline ends came to 16 bases. CDR3 sequence reads: CASSSQGGTDGYTF. DNA of the CDR3: TGTGCCAGCAGCTCCCAAGGGGGAACGGATGGCTACACCTTC.

V is TRBV7-3 and J is TRBJ2-3; TRBD2 matches 12 bases. J gave up 6 bases and V 2 bases, and 6 bases lay outside the gene matches. This CDR3 contains 16 residues. Germline V gene lookup returns CDR1 SGHTA and CDR2 FQGTGA. The CDR3 here is CASSLGTSGLRDTQYF. The CDR3 DNA is TGTGCCAGCAGCTTAGGGACTAGCGGGCTCAGGGATACGCAGTATTTT.

The chain joins TRBV10-1 to TRBJ1-2; 8 bases are a match to TRBD1. Germline trimming cut 7 bases from V and 7 bases from J; bases unmatched to any gene: 14. The CDR3 is 15 residues long. Germline CDR1 WNHNN, CDR2 SYGVQD (reference sequence). The CDR3 loop is CASTGPGQGKSGYTF. Written as DNA, the CDR3 is TGCGCCAGCACTGGTCCAGGACAGGGTAAGAGTGGCTACACCTTC.

The genes are TRBV28 and TRBJ2-2; D possibly corresponds to TRBD2 (5 bases). Germline V CDR1 and CDR2: MDHEN, SYDVKM. Trimming pared 9 bases from V and 0 bases from J, leaving 17 bases between. The CDR3 length is 16 residues. The CDR3 nucleotides are TGTGCCAGTACCCCTCGAGGGCGAACGAACACCGGGGAGCTGTTTTTT. This translates into CASTPRGRTNTGELFF.

The chain uses TRBV9 and TRBJ2-2, with a tentative D call TRBD1 (5 bases). V dropped 2 bases and J dropped 6 bases, with 23 bases sitting between them. The CDR3 runs 18 residues. CDR1 is SGDLS, CDR2 YYNGEE, per germline. In nucleotides, the CDR3 is TGTGCCAGCAGCGTCTTGGGGTTTAGGGCTGGGGCGCCCGGGGAGCTGTTTTTT. Its protein product is CASSVLGFRAGAPGELFF.

V gene TRBV5-1 combines with J gene TRBJ2-2; possibly TRBD2 for D (5 bases). Trimming took 7 bases from V and 0 from J, leaving 10 bases between them. The V gene's germline CDR1 is SGHRS and CDR2 YFSETQ. The CDR3 contains 14 residues. The CDR3: CASQEVPNTGELFF. The CDR3 nucleotides are TGCGCCAGCCAGGAGGTACCGAACACCGGGGAGCTGTTTTTT.

This clone appeared a single time. The CDR3 spells CASSLAQGNYGYTF. The CDR3 bases are TGTGCCAGCAGCTTAGCTCAGGGAAACTATGGCTACACCTTC. This chain links TRBV7-2 with TRBJ1-2; maybe TRBD1 (5 bases). Per germline, CDR1 SGHTA and CDR2 FQGNSA. Trimming pared 0 bases from V and 2 bases from J, leaving 7 bases between. The length of the CDR3 is 14 residues.